These 27 T cell receptor beta chains originate from one sample sequenced in a study of beta chain features in type 1 diabetes. Study conclusions and caveats: There was a moderate but significant shortening of TCRB CDR3s in all four CD4+ subsets of Type 1 diabetes patients.

What was sequenced were expressed TCRB transcripts, since all of the isolated RNA had been reverse transcribed. Using immunoSEQ multiplex PCR, the repertoire was profiled, and TCRdb retains in-frame clones only, with some absent. The data show roughly 700,000 clones, 13% seen once. No antigens are known for them. Sequences were obtained from naive CD4+ T cells from blood. The receptors were sampled from a man between 18 and 35 years old with type 1 diabetes.

The chain uses TRBV9 and TRBJ1-2; 11 positions match TRBD1. Germline CDR1 is SGDLS and CDR2 is YYNGEE. The CDR3 loop spans 15 amino acids. Losses at the gene ends were 3 bases for V and 3 bases for J; bases not matched to a gene: 4. The CDR3 protein is CASSAGQGDDYGYTF. In DNA form, the CDR3 reads TGTGCCAGCAGCGCGGGACAGGGGGATGACTATGGCTACACCTTC.

This clone turned up a few times. J is TRBJ1-3 and V is TRBV7-2; D remains ambiguous. V was pared by 5 bases and J by 0 bases, with 5 bases between. Germline values: CDR1 SGHTA, CDR2 FQGNSA. The CDR3 sequence is 13 residues long. The chain's CDR3 is CASSPGSGNTIYF. CDR3 in DNA: TGTGCCAGCAGCCCCGGCTCTGGAAACACCATATATTTT.

V gene TRBV5-1 combines with J gene TRBJ2-1; 7 bases map to TRBD2. The germline V gene encodes CDR1 SGHRS and CDR2 YFSETQ. Trimming cost V 3 bases and J 7 bases; bases outside gene matches: 13. The CDR3 is 16 residues long. For the CDR3, the DNA is TGCGCCAGCAGCTATTGGAGCGGGGAGTTAGGGAATGAGCAGTTCTTC. Residues: CASSYWSGELGNEQFF.

This clone was counted between two and nine times. J is TRBJ1-2 and V is TRBV20-1; D unclear. V gave up 7 bases and J gave up 2 bases, with 8 bases separating them. The germline CDR1 and CDR2 sequences are DFQATT and SNEGSKA (reference sequence). CDR3 length: 11 residues. The CDR3, as DNA: TGCAGTGAAGGAGGGAACTATGGCTACACCTTC. Translating it yields CSEGGNYGYTF.

This clone was recorded a few times. The V call is TRBV6-5, the J call TRBJ2-3, with 7 bases matching TRBD2. Germline lookup yields CDR1 MNHEY and CDR2 SVGAGI. There are 16 residues in the CDR3. Trimming at V came to 4 bases and at J to 5 bases, leaving 12 bases not matched to a gene. The CDR3 here is CASSSARRGTKDTQYF. The CDR3 DNA is TGTGCCAGCAGTTCCGCCCGGCGGGGGACTAAAGATACGCAGTATTTT.

V and J are TRBV9 and TRBJ2-5; the D gene is possibly TRBD2 (6 bases). Deletions cut 2 bases from V and 2 bases from J, with 13 bases between. The germline CDR1 and CDR2 sequences are SGDLS and YYNGEE. This CDR3 has 15 amino acids. DNA of the CDR3: TGTGCCAGCAGCGTGGAGGTGGAGGGACAAGAGACCCAGTACTTC. Its protein product is CASSVEVEGQETQYF.

About this clone: At one end, the junction sequence differs from germline, possibly due to a read error. The gene calls are TRBV20-1 and TRBJ1-5; D gene ambiguous. This CDR3 has 9 residues. Germline V gives CDR1 DFQATT, CDR2 SNEGSKA (reference sequence). This CDR3 reads CSASIPQHF. The CDR3 DNA reads as TGCAGCGCTAGTATTCCCCAGCATTTT.

The V gene is TRBV5-1, the J gene TRBJ2-3, with TRBD2 as a possible D gene (5 bases). V shed 4 bases and J shed 6 bases, with 9 bases lying between them. Looked up from germline, CDR1 is SGHRS and CDR2 is YFSETQ. The CDR3 length is 12 residues. CDR3 DNA: TGCGCCAGCAGCCAGGAGGAGGATACGCAGTATTTT. It is translated as CASSQEEDTQYF.

The V call is TRBV6-1, the J call TRBJ2-3; D is perhaps TRBD1 or TRBD2 (6 bases each). Trimming pared 3 bases from V and 6 bases from J, leaving 13 bases between. The CDR3 has 14 residues. Germline loops: CDR1 MNHNS, CDR2 SASEGT. The CDR3 loop reads CASSDHREADTQYF. CDR3 DNA sequence: TGTGCCAGCAGTGACCACAGGGAGGCCGATACGCAGTATTTT.

This clone was observed a few times. The gene calls are TRBV18 and TRBJ2-3; 8 bases fit TRBD2. From germline, CDR1 is KGHSH and CDR2 LQKENI. Unmatched junction bases numbered 6, after V lost 0 bases and J lost 4 bases. CDR3 length: 16 amino acids. The CDR3 region has the DNA TGTGCCAGCTCACCACCTGCCGGGGGGGAAGCAGATACGCAGTATTTT. This gives the protein CASSPPAGGEADTQYF.

V and J are TRBV29-1 and TRBJ2-5; unclear D gene. Germline CDR1 reads SQVTM; CDR2 reads ANQGSEA. The CDR3 covers 12 residues. V lost 4 bases to trimming and J lost 5 bases, with 11 bases between them. CDR3 sequence: CSVGDRMETQYF. The CDR3 coding sequence is TGCAGCGTTGGGGATAGGATGGAGACCCAGTACTTC.

A few counts support this clone. This chain connects TRBV6-5 to TRBJ1-6, with 7 nucleotides matching TRBD1. The V gene's germline CDR1 is MNHEY and CDR2 SVGAGI. This CDR3 region has 15 residues. V was clipped by 6 bases and J by 10 bases; unmatched bases: 12. The DNA of the CDR3 is TGTGCCAGCAGACCGACAGGGAGTGGAGACTCACCCCTCCACTTT. Translation gives CASRPTGSGDSPLHF.

The V call is TRBV28, the J call TRBJ1-1, with TRBD1 matching 8 bases. This CDR3 has 14 residues. V lost 4 bases to trimming and J lost 4 bases; unmatched junction nucleotides: 5. Per germline, CDR1 MDHEN and CDR2 SYDVKM. CDR3 DNA sequence: TGTGCCAGCAGTTCAGGGGGCCTGAGCACTGAAGCTTTCTTT. This gives the protein CASSSGGLSTEAFF.

This chain uses TRBV5-1 with TRBJ1-2; D gene uncertain. Germline CDR1 reads SGHRS; CDR2 reads YFSETQ. There are 12 residues in the CDR3. The V end was cut by 2 bases, the J end by 3 bases, with 5 bases between. CDR3 nucleotides: TGCGCCAGCAGCTTCGGGGACTATGGCTACACCTTC. It translates to CASSFGDYGYTF.

The rearrangement joins TRBV30 to TRBJ1-1; D is uncertain. This CDR3 region has 12 residues. CDR1 is GTSNPN and CDR2 is SVGIG in the germline V gene (reference sequence). V dropped 3 bases and J dropped 5 bases, with 10 bases sitting between them. CDR3 sequence (DNA): TGTGCCTGGAGCGCATCCGGGACTGAAGCTTTCTTT. It specifies CAWSASGTEAFF.

V is TRBV4-2 and J is TRBJ2-1; TRBD1 aligns across 7 bases. Trimming removed 0 bases from V and 4 bases from J; junction bases left unmatched: 3. This CDR3 comprises 15 residues. The germline V gene has CDR1 LGHNA and CDR2 YNFKEQ. The CDR3 reads CASSQDQQGYNEQFF. The CDR3 coding sequence is TGTGCCAGCAGCCAAGATCAACAGGGGTACAATGAGCAGTTCTTC.

The V and J genes are TRBV7-9 and TRBJ1-1; D gene uncertain. The CDR3 sequence is 14 residues long. Trimming pared 0 bases from V and 0 bases from J, leaving 5 bases between. Germline CDR1 reads SEHNR; CDR2 reads FQNEAQ (reference sequence). The CDR3 bases are TGTGCCAGCAGCTTAGCATCGTTGAACACTGAAGCTTTCTTT. It codes for CASSLASLNTEAFF. Combining the CDR3 with reference TRBV7-9 and TRBJ1-1 gives the whole variable domain DTGVSQNPRHKITKRGQNVTFRCDPISEHNRLYWYRQTLGQGPEFLTYFQNEAQLEKSRLLSDRFSAERPKGSFSTLEIQRTEQGDSAMYLCASSLASLNTEAFFGQGTRLTVV.

In regard to this clone: An end of the junction differs from the germline gene, which may be a read error. The V gene is TRBV6-6, the J gene TRBJ2-7; D is possibly TRBD2 (5 bases). The CDR3 has 15 residues. From germline, CDR1 is MNHNY and CDR2 SVGAGI (reference sequence). This CDR3 reads CASSWELTSSYEQYF. The CDR3 DNA reads as TGTGCCAGCAGTTGGGAGCTTACGAGCTCCTACGAGCAATACTTC.

V and J are TRBV27 and TRBJ2-1, with 8 bases fitting TRBD2. V dropped 2 bases and J dropped 5; count of bases not matched to a gene: 5. CDR3 length: 15 residues. Germline lookup yields CDR1 MNHEY and CDR2 SMNVEV (reference sequence). The CDR3: CASSLAGTRHNEQFF. CDR3 bases: TGTGCCAGCAGTTTAGCCGGGACTAGGCACAATGAGCAGTTCTTC.

This chain connects TRBV7-6 to TRBJ1-4; possibly TRBD1 for D (5 bases). The CDR3 length is 15 residues. Looked up from germline, CDR1 is SGHVS and CDR2 is FNYEAQ. V lost 0 bases, J lost 7 bases, and 12 bases lay in between. CDR3 nucleotide sequence: TGTGCCAGCAGCTTAGCGGTCAGGGTCGGTGAAAAACTGTTTTTT. As protein: CASSLAVRVGEKLFF.

This clone was counted between two and nine times. The V gene is TRBV29-1, the J gene TRBJ1-5; maybe TRBD1 (6 bases). Trimming took off 7 bases at V and 2 bases at J, with 12 bases between the two ends. The CDR3 runs to 13 residues. In germline, CDR1 is SQVTM, CDR2 ANQGSEA. Here the CDR3 DNA reads TGCAGCGCCCAGGGGAGTGGCAATCAGCCCCAGCATTTT. Translated, it gives CSAQGSGNQPQHF.

There are a few counts of this clone. The rearrangement links TRBV6-5 to TRBJ1-1; D remains ambiguous. From germline, CDR1 is MNHEY and CDR2 SVGAGI. The V end lost 6 bases, the J end lost 5 bases, and 4 bases lay between the germline ends. There are 10 residues in the CDR3. In DNA form, the CDR3 reads TGTGCCAGCAGGGGGACTGAAGCTTTCTTT. Protein product: CASRGTEAFF.

The genes are TRBV7-9 and TRBJ2-2, with D possibly being TRBD1 (6 bases). Trimming left V 5 bases short and J 4 bases short, with 11 bases between. The CDR3 loop spans 14 amino acids. Germline V gene lookup returns CDR1 SEHNR and CDR2 FQNEAQ (reference sequence). CDR3 coding DNA: TGTGCCAGCAGCCCGACAGGATCCACCGGGGAGCTGTTTTTT. Encoded protein: CASSPTGSTGELFF.

A few counts support this clone. CDR3 nucleotides: TGTGCCAGCAGCTTTGGACTAGGCTATGGCTACACCTTC. Translation: CASSFGLGYGYTF. V usage is TRBV7-9 and J usage is TRBJ1-2; D not certain. CDR1 SEHNR and CDR2 FQNEAQ come from the germline V gene (reference sequence). The CDR3 sequence is 13 residues long. V lost 3 bases and J 4 bases, leaving 9 bases between the germline ends.

V is TRBV30 and J is TRBJ2-5; D not resolved. V was trimmed by 7 bases and J by 5 bases, leaving 11 bases between them. This CDR3 contains 11 residues. The V gene's germline CDR1 is GTSNPN and CDR2 SVGIG (reference sequence). CDR3 loop: CASQNGETQYF. The CDR3 DNA sequence: TGTGCCTCCCAGAATGGGGAGACCCAGTACTTC.

This clone was seen more than once but under ten times. This chain joins TRBV4-2 and TRBJ1-1, with a possible D match to TRBD1 (6 bases). CDR3 size: 20 residues. V gave up 0 bases and J gave up 4 bases, with 27 bases separating them. Per the germline V gene, CDR1 is LGHNA and CDR2 is YNFKEQ. The chain's CDR3 is CASSQDSGGQPQAISTEAFF. The CDR3 DNA reads TGTGCCAGCAGCCAAGATTCTGGCGGACAGCCCCAGGCAATCAGCACTGAAGCTTTCTTT.

This clone was picked up a small number of times. CDR3 nucleotide sequence: TGTGCCAGCAGCTCCCCGGGAGTATACTATGGCTACACCTTC. Amino acid sequence: CASSSPGVYYGYTF. V usage is TRBV7-2 and J usage is TRBJ1-2; D is unclear. Germline loops: CDR1 SGHTA, CDR2 FQGNSA. This CDR3 region has 14 residues. Trimming took 4 bases from V and 3 from J, leaving 12 bases between them.